The source of this TCR beta chain is a study of early T cells in non-severe SARS-CoV-2 infection. Across the study: With bulk RNA from unsorted whole blood as input, sequencing yielded unpaired chains.

Regarding this clonotype: As yet, its antigen is unknown.

CDR3 length: 13 amino acids. CDR1 is SGHRS and CDR2 is YFSETQ in the germline V gene. V was cut by 5 bases and J by 7 bases, with 13 bases left in between. Whole-study findings and limits: There was a bias toward anti-spike CD8 responses in VDJdb matching, which missed private and CD4 specificities.

Unique molecular identifiers tagged individual cDNA molecules. One entry per CDR3 protein results from TCRdb running MiXCR on the 5' RACE reads. This table has approximately 69,000 distinct CDR3 sequences, roughly 11% appearing once. This sequence joins TRBV5-1 and TRBJ2-1, with D tentatively TRBD2 (6 bases). Source: whole blood, taken at baseline. The clonotype was recovered from an adult who was a healthcare worker with PCR-confirmed SARS-CoV-2 infection or an uninfected control (not recorded which). The CDR3 loop is CASSRGNGNEQFF. CDR3 DNA sequence: TGCGCCAGCAGTCGGGGGAACGGGAATGAGCAGTTCTTC.